A selection of T cell receptor beta chains follows, all from one sample in a study of blood T cell repertoires in COVID-19. The table came from immunoSEQ multiplex PCR; TCRdb's copy has only in-frame clones and leaves some out. Of 160,000 or so clones listed, 84% are singletons. Sequenced sample: PBMCs or T cells enriched from blood (not recorded which). The receptors stem from a woman in her fifties or sixties who had recovered from COVID-19. The CDR3 runs from the conserved cysteine through the conserved F or W. The D gene is left open where the match is weak. The size of a clone is reported for some rows only, either as once, few or many, or as a class for expanded clones.

j_call: TRBJ2-5; d_call: NA; v_call: TRBV7-5; clone_size: NA; cdr3_nt: TGTGCCAGAACCCCACACATGGTGGACAGGGGGCACGAAGAGACCCAGTACTTC; cdr3_aa: CARTPHMVDRGHEETQYF
j_call: TRBJ2-3; d_call: NA; v_call: TRBV19; clone_size: NA; cdr3_nt: TGTGCCAGTAGTAAGGGCGGGGTCACAGATACGCAGTATTTT; cdr3_aa: CASSKGGVTDTQYF
j_call: TRBJ2-1; d_call: TRBD2; v_call: TRBV7-2; clone_size: NA; cdr3_nt: TGTGCCAGCAGCTCGGGACTAATCTACAATGAGCAGTTCTTC; cdr3_aa: CASSSGLIYNEQFF
j_call: TRBJ1-6; d_call: NA; v_call: TRBV28; clone_size: NA; cdr3_nt: TGTGCCAGCAGTTTGAGCTCCTATAATTCACCCCTCCACTTT; cdr3_aa: CASSLSSYNSPLHF
j_call: TRBJ2-7; d_call: NA; v_call: TRBV3-1/TRBV3-2; clone_size: NA; cdr3_nt: TGTGCCAGCAGCCAAGGGGTGAGGAATTACGAGCAGTACTTC; cdr3_aa: CASSQGVRNYEQYF
j_call: TRBJ1-1; d_call: NA; v_call: TRBV5-1; clone_size: NA; cdr3_nt: TGCGCCAGCAGCTTGGTACAAACAGATCTGAACACTGAAGCTTTCTTT; cdr3_aa: CASSLVQTDLNTEAFF
j_call: TRBJ2-6; d_call: NA; v_call: TRBV4-2; clone_size: NA; cdr3_nt: TGTGCCAGCAGCCAAGTGCGCGGGGCTGGGGCCAACGTCCTGACTTTC; cdr3_aa: CASSQVRGAGANVLTF
j_call: TRBJ1-2; d_call: TRBD1; v_call: TRBV7-2; clone_size: NA; cdr3_nt: TGTGCCAGCAGCTTACAAGCAGGGGGCTATGGCTACACCTTC; cdr3_aa: CASSLQAGGYGYTF
j_call: TRBJ2-2; d_call: NA; v_call: TRBV19; clone_size: NA; cdr3_nt: TGTGCCAGTAGCCGCGGACCGATTTCGTGGGGAGCGAACACCGGGGAGCTGTTTTTT; cdr3_aa: CASSRGPISWGANTGELFF
j_call: TRBJ2-3; d_call: NA; v_call: TRBV4-1; clone_size: NA; cdr3_nt: TGCGCCAGCAGCCAAAGTCAAGGGGATTTTGTAACAGATACGCAGTATTTT; cdr3_aa: CASSQSQGDFVTDTQYF
j_call: TRBJ2-7; d_call: TRBD1; v_call: TRBV6-2/TRBV6-3; clone_size: once; cdr3_nt: TGTGCCAGCAGTTCCGGGACAGCTCTCTACGAGCAGTACTTC; cdr3_aa: CASSSGTALYEQYF
j_call: TRBJ1-4; d_call: NA; v_call: TRBV5-1; clone_size: NA; cdr3_nt: TGCGCCAGCAGCTTGTCTTTTAATGAAAAACTGTTTTTT; cdr3_aa: CASSLSFNEKLFF
j_call: TRBJ2-7; d_call: NA; v_call: TRBV18; clone_size: NA; cdr3_nt: TGTGCCAGCTCACCAATAGTAACAGATCCCTACGAGCAGTACTTC; cdr3_aa: CASSPIVTDPYEQYF
j_call: TRBJ1-5; d_call: NA; v_call: TRBV28; clone_size: NA; cdr3_nt: TGTGCCAGCAGTTTAACAGCAGTCGGCAATCAGCCCCAGCATTTT; cdr3_aa: CASSLTAVGNQPQHF
j_call: TRBJ2-1; d_call: NA; v_call: TRBV7-3; clone_size: NA; cdr3_nt: TGTGCCAGCAGCACCCAACTCGACAATGAGCAGTTCTTC; cdr3_aa: CASSTQLDNEQFF
j_call: TRBJ2-3; d_call: TRBD2; v_call: TRBV27; clone_size: NA; cdr3_nt: TGTGCCAGCAGTCAGGAGCGGGGAGATACGCAGTATTTT; cdr3_aa: CASSQERGDTQYF
j_call: TRBJ1-1; d_call: TRBD1; v_call: TRBV29-1; clone_size: NA; cdr3_nt: TGCAGCGTTGATGTTAGACAGGGTGGCGCTGAAGCTTTCTTT; cdr3_aa: CSVDVRQGGAEAFF